This TCR beta chain was sequenced for a study of blood T cells in healthy people across ages. This CDR3 contains 16 residues. Between the trimmed V and J ends, which lost 5 bases and 4 bases, there was a span of 18 bases. CDR1 and CDR2 (germline): LGHDT, YNNKEL (reference sequence). Then a second PCR, running about 7 to 11 cycles, was carried out with a sample-barcoded 5' primer and a J-beta primer mix. MiXCR, applied by TCRdb to the 5' RACE reads, yields one record per CDR3 protein. The repertoire consists of fewer than 950,000 distinct CDR3 sequences, with about 48% occurring once and the leading ten covering roughly two fifths.

The material sequenced was blood. The chain joins TRBV3-1 to TRBJ2-1; a possible D gene is TRBD2 (5 bases). This TCR was sampled from a man older than 75 in good health. CDR3 protein: CASSIKPDFSYNEQFF. The CDR3 DNA reads as TGTGCCAGCAGCATCAAACCGGACTTCTCGTACAATGAGCAGTTCTTC.